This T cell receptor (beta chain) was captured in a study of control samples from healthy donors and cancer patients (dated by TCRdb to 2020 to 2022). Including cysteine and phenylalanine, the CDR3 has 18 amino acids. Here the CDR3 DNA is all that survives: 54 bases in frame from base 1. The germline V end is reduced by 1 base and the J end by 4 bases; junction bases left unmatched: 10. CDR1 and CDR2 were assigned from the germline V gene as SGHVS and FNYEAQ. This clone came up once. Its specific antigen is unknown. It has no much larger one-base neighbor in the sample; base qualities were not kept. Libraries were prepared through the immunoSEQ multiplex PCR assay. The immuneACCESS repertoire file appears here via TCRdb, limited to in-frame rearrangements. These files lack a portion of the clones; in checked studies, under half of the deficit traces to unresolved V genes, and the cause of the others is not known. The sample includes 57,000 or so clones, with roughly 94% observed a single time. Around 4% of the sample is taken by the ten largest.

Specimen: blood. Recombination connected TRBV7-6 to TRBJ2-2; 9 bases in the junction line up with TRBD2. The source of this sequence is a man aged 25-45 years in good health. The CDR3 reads CASSLGDSGRFRTGELFF. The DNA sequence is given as TGTGCCAGCAGCTTAGGGGATAGCGGGAGATTCCGCACCGGGGAGCTGTTTTTT.